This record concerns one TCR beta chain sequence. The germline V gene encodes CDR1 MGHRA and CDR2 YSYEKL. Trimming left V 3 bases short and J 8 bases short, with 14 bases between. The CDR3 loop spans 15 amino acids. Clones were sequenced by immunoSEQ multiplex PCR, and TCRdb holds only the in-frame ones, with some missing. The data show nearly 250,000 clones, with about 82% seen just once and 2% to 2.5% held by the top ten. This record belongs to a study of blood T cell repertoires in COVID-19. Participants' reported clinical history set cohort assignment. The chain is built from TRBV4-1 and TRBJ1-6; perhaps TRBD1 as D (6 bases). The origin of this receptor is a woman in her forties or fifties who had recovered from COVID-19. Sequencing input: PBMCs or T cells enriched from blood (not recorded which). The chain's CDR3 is CASSQPPKGDSPLHF. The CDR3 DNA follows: TGCGCCAGCAGCCAGCCCCCAAAGGGGGATTCACCCCTCCACTTT.